What follows are 11 T cell receptor beta chains derived from one specimen sequenced in a study of cytomegalovirus exposure and HLA in healthy donors. The PCR had 60 Vbeta and 13 Jbeta primers. Produced via immunoSEQ multiplex PCR; TCRdb's table is partial and in-frame only. This table holds roughly 170,000 clones, around 86% found once. The source material was PBMCs. The receptors shown here come from a man aged 45-65 years in good health and CMV-seronegative.

Only one count was recorded for this clone. The CDR3 nucleotides are TGTGCCAGCGCCGCGCTTGGCAATCAGCCCCAGCATTTT. It specifies CASAALGNQPQHF. This chain uses TRBV27 with TRBJ1-5; D is ambiguous. Trimming stripped 8 bases from V and 2 bases from J, with 10 bases between. Germline CDR1 MNHEY, CDR2 SMNVEV (reference sequence). CDR3 length equals 13 residues.

J is TRBJ2-7 and V is TRBV5-6; 8 nucleotides agree with TRBD2. The CDR3 has 15 residues. The V segment lost 6 bases and the J segment 4 bases; nucleotides outside the gene matches: 12. Germline CDR1 reads SGHDT; CDR2 reads YYEEEE. The CDR3 DNA reads TGTGCCAGCAAACTCGGGGAGCGGGAGTGGTACGAGCAGTACTTC. This gives the protein CASKLGEREWYEQYF.

The rearrangement links TRBV5-1 to TRBJ2-2, with TRBD1 identical over 7 bases. J lost 4 bases, V lost 1 base, and 4 bases had no gene match. The CDR3 totals 15 residues. Looked up from germline, CDR1 is SGHRS and CDR2 is YFSETQ. The CDR3 region is CASSLSDRTTGELFF. CDR3 in DNA: TGCGCCAGCAGCTTGTCGGACAGGACCACCGGGGAGCTGTTTTTT.

V usage is TRBV14 and J usage is TRBJ2-1, with D perhaps matching TRBD1 (8 bases). V lost 2 bases to trimming and J lost 0 bases, with 14 bases between them. CDR3 size: 17 residues. CDR1 and CDR2 (germline): SGHDN, FVKESK. The CDR3 loop reads CASSQIQGGSSYNEQFF. For the CDR3, the DNA is TGTGCCAGCAGCCAAATACAGGGGGGGAGCTCCTACAATGAGCAGTTCTTC.

V and J are TRBV5-6 and TRBJ2-7; D is perhaps TRBD2 (6 bases). V shed 4 bases and J shed 4 bases, with 21 bases lying between them. This CDR3 is built from 16 residues. Germline V gives CDR1 SGHDT, CDR2 YYEEEE. CDR3 in amino acids: CASSLFEVAAIYEQYF. The CDR3 DNA reads as TGTGCCAGCAGCCTCTTTGAAGTAGCGGCTATTTACGAGCAGTACTTC. The variable domain in full, completed from reference TRBV5-6 and TRBJ2-7, reads DAGVTQSPTHLIKTRGQQVTLRCSPKSGHDTVSWYQQALGQGPQFIFQYYEEEERQRGNFPDRFSGHQFPNYSSELNVNALLLGDSALYLCASSLFEVAAIYEQYFGPGTRLTVT.

The V gene is TRBV4-3, the J gene TRBJ1-2; TRBD1 agrees at 11 bases. With V trimmed by 4 bases and J by 4 bases, 2 bases remained unmatched. CDR1 and CDR2 from the germline V gene are LGHNA and YSLEER. This CDR3 has 14 amino acids. This CDR3 is CASSRDRGFYGYTF. In DNA, the CDR3 is TGCGCCAGCAGCCGGGACAGGGGGTTCTATGGCTACACCTTC.

The gene calls are TRBV9 and TRBJ2-7; D gene uncertain. The CDR3 has 14 residues. CDR1 is SGDLS, CDR2 YYNGEE, per germline. With 4 bases removed from V and 3 bases from J, the gap between germline ends came to 14 bases. The CDR3 DNA reads TGTGCCAGCAGCCCAACCTTAGCCAACTACGAGCAGTACTTC. Translating gives CASSPTLANYEQYF.

In its sample, this clone was seen many times. The chain is built from TRBV6-1 and TRBJ2-4; 12 bases line up with TRBD2. V was pared by 3 bases and J by 7 bases, with 4 bases of the junction left unmatched. Per the germline V gene, CDR1 is MNHNS and CDR2 is SASEGT. This CDR3 comprises 15 residues. The CDR3 loop is CASSERTSGINIQYF. CDR3 coding DNA: TGTGCCAGCAGTGAGAGGACTAGCGGGATTAACATTCAGTACTTC.

This clone has just a few counts. The gene calls are TRBV7-2 and TRBJ2-7; possibly TRBD1 for D (5 bases). V lost 0 bases, J lost 3 bases, and 9 bases lay in between. This CDR3 has 14 residues. Germline V gives CDR1 SGHTA, CDR2 FQGNSA. CDR3 sequence (DNA): TGTGCCAGCAGCTTAGCCAGGGCTATCTACGAGCAGTACTTC. Its protein product is CASSLARAIYEQYF.

On this clone: The same CDR3 arises from other DNA sequences in this sample as well. This rearrangement joins TRBV28 to TRBJ1-5, with a tentative D call TRBD1 (6 bases). V gave up 6 bases and J gave up 4 bases, with 10 bases separating them. The CDR3 length is 13 residues. Per germline, CDR1 MDHEN and CDR2 SYDVKM. The CDR3 DNA reads TGTGCCAGCAGCCGGGGACAAAATCAGCCCCAGCATTTT. Encoded protein: CASSRGQNQPQHF.

The rearrangement joins TRBV18 to TRBJ2-7; the match to TRBD2 covers 7 bases. The junction had 9 bases not matched to a gene; V was cut back by 6 bases and J by 4 bases. The CDR3 sequence is 14 residues long. From germline, CDR1 is KGHSH and CDR2 LQKENI. CDR3 bases: TGTGCCAGCTCGCCGACTAGCTGGGTTTACGAGCAGTACTTC. This sequence encodes CASSPTSWVYEQYF.